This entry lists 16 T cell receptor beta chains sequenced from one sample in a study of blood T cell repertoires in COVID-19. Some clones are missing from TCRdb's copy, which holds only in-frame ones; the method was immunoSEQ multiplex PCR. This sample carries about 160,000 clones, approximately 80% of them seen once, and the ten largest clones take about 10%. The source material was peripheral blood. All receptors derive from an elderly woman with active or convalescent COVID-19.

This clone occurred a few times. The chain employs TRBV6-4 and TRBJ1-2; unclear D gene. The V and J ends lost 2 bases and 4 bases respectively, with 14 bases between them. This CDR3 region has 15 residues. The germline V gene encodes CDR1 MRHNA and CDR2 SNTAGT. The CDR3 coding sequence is TGTGCCAGCAGTGACCGGGAAGGCCCGGCCTATGGCTACACCTTC. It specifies CASSDREGPAYGYTF.

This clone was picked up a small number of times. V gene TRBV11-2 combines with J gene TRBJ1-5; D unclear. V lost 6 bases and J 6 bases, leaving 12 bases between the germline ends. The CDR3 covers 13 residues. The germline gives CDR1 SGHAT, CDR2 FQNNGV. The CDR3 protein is CASRQTDTQPQHF. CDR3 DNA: TGTGCCAGCAGACAAACAGATACTCAGCCCCAGCATTTT.

The CDR3 DNA reads TGCGCCAGCAGCACTTCCGGACAGAACACTGAAGCTTTCTTT. Encoded protein: CASSTSGQNTEAFF. The chain couples TRBV5-1 to TRBJ1-1, with D perhaps matching TRBD1 (5 bases). With 4 bases removed from V and 1 base from J, the gap between germline ends came to 11 bases. The CDR3 length is 14 residues. Germline lookup yields CDR1 SGHRS and CDR2 YFSETQ.

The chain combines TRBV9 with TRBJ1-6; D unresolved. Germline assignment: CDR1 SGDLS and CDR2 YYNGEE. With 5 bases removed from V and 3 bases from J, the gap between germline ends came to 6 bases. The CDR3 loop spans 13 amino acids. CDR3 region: CASSYNYNSPLHF. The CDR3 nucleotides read TGTGCCAGCAGTTATAACTATAATTCACCCCTCCACTTT.

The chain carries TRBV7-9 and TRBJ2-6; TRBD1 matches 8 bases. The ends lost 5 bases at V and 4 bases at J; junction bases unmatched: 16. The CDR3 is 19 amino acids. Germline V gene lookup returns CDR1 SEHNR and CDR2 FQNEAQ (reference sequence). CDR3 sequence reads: CASSRTGQATLRGANVLTF. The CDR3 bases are TGTGCCAGCAGCCGGACGGGACAGGCGACCCTTAGGGGGGCCAACGTCCTGACTTTC.

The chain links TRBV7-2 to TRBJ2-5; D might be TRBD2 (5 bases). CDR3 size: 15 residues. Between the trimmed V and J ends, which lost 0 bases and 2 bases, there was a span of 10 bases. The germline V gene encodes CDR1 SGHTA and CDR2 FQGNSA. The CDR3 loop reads CASSLARTEQETQYF. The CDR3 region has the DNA TGTGCCAGCAGCTTAGCCCGGACTGAGCAAGAGACCCAGTACTTC.

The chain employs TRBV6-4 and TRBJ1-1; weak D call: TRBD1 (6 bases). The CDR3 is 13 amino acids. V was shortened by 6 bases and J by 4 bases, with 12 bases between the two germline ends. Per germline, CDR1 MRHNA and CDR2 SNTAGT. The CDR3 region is CASRLDSLTEAFF. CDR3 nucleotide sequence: TGTGCCAGCAGGCTGGACAGCCTCACTGAAGCTTTCTTT.

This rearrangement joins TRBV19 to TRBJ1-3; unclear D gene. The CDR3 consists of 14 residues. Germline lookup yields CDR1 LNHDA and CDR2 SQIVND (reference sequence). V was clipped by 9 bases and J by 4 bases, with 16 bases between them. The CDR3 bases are TGTGCCAGCGAACGGGCGGGGAGAGGAAACACCATATATTTT. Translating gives CASERAGRGNTIYF. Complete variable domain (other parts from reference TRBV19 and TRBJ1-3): DGGITQSPKYLFRKEGQNVTLSCEQNLNHDAMYWYRQDPGQGLRLIYYSQIVNDFQKGDIAEGYSVSREKKESFPLTVTSAQKNPTAFYLCASERAGRGNTIYFGEGSWLTVV.

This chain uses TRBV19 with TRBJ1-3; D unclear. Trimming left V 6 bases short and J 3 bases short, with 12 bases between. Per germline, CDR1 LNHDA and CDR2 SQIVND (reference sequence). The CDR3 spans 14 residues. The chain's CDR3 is CASSPSLSGNTIYF. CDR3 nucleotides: TGTGCCAGTAGCCCAAGCCTAAGTGGAAACACCATATATTTT.

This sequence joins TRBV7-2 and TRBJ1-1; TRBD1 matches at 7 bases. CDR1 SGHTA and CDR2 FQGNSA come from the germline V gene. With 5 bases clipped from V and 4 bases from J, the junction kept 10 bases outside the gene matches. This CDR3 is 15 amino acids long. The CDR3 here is CASSPFGGGGTEAFF. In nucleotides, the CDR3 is TGTGCCAGCAGCCCCTTTGGAGGGGGCGGCACTGAAGCTTTCTTT.

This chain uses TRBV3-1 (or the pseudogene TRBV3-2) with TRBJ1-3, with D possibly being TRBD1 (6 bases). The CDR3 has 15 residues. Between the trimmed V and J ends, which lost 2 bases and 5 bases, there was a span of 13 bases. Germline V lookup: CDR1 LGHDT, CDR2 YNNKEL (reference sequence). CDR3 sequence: CASSQLGQFRNTIYF. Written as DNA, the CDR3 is TGTGCCAGCAGCCAACTCGGACAGTTTCGAAACACCATATATTTT.

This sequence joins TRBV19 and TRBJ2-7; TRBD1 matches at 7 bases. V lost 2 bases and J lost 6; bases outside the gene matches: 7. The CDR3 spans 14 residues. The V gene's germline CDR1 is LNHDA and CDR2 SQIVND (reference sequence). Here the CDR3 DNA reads TGTGCCAGTAGTATAAGCCAGGGGGATCGCGAGCAGTACTTC. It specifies CASSISQGDREQYF.

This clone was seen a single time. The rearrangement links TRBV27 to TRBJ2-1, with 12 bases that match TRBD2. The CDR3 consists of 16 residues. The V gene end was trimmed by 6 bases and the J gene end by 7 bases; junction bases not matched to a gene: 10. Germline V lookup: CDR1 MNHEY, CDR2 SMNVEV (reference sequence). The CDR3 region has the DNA TGTGCCAGCAGACCTCAGGCTAGCGGGGGGGTGAATGAGCAGTTCTTC. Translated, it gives CASRPQASGGVNEQFF.

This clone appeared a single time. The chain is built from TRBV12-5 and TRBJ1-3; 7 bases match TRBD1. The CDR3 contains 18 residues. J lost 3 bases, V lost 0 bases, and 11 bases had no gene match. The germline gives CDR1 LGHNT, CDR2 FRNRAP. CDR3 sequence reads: CASGLVTGRGTLGNTIYF. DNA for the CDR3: TGTGCTAGTGGTTTGGTAACTGGCAGGGGGACACTTGGAAACACCATATATTTT.

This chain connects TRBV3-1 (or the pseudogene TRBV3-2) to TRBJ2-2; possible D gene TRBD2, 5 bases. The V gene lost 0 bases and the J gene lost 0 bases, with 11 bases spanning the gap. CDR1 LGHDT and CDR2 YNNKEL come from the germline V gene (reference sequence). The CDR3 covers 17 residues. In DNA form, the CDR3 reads TGTGCCAGCAGCCAAGATAGGAGCGGCGCGAACACCGGGGAGCTGTTTTTT. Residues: CASSQDRSGANTGELFF.

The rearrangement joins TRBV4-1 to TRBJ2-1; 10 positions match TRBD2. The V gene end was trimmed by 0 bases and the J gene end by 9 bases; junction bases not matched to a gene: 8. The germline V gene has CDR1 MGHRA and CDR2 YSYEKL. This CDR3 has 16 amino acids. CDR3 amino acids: CASSQDPSGGFGEQFF. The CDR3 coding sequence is TGCGCCAGCAGCCAAGATCCTAGCGGGGGATTTGGTGAGCAGTTCTTC.